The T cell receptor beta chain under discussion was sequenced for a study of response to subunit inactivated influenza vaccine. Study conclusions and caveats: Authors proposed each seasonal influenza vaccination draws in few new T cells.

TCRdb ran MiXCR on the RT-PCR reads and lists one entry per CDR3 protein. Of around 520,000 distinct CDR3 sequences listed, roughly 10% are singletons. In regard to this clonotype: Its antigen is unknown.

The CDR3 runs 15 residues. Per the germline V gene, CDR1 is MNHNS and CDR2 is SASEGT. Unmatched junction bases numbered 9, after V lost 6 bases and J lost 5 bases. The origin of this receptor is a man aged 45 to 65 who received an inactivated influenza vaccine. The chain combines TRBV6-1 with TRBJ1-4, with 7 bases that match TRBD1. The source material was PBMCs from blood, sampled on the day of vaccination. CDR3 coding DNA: TGTGCCAGCAGGTCAAAAGACAGGGAGAATGAAAAACTGTTTTTT. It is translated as CASRSKDRENEKLFF.